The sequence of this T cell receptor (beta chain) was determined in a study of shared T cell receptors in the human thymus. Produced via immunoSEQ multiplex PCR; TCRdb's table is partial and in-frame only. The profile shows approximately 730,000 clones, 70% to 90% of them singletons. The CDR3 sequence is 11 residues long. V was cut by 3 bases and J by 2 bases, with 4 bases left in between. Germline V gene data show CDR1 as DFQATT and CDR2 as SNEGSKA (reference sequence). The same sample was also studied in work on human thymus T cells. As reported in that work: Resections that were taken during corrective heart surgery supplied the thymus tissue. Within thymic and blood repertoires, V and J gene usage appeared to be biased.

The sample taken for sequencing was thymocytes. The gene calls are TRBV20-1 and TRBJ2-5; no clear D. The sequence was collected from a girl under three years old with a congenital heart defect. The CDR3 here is CSASRQETQYF. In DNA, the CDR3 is TGCAGTGCTAGTCGGCAAGAGACCCAGTACTTC.